These T cell receptor beta chains were read from a single sample in a study of post-analysis software for immune sequencing data. TCRdb redid the calling of the PCR reads with MiXCR, one entry per CDR3 protein. The sample carries 820,000 or so distinct CDR3 sequences, around 53% recorded once. What was sequenced was blood. The receptor set was obtained from a girl aged 5-17 years with multiple sclerosis. The CDR3 runs from the conserved cysteine through the conserved F or W. A D gene is named only where the DNA matches it firmly. A row's size may be missing; if present it is once, few, many or a size class.

TGTGCCACCAGTGATCCAGCAGGCCGCACAGATACGCAGTATTTT,CATSDPAGRTDTQYF,.,.,TRBV24-1,15,TRBJ2-3
TGTGCCAGCAGTTACGGTGGAGGGGGCATTTCTGGGGCCAACGTCCTGACTTTC,CASSYGGGGISGANVLTF,.,few,TRBV6-5,18,TRBJ2-6
TGCAGCGTTGAGAGGTTGGAGACCCAGTACTTC,CSVERLETQYF,.,few,TRBV29-1,11,TRBJ2-5
TGCGCCAGCAGCAGCAAGCGGACCCCCTACTCCAATCAGACCAAAAACATTCAGTACTTC,CASSSKRTPYSNQTKNIQYF,.,.,TRBV5-1,20,TRBJ2-4
TGTGCCAGCAGTCTCAGTTCCGGGGCTTATGGCTACACCTTC,CASSLSSGAYGYTF,.,.,TRBV12-3/TRBV12-4,14,TRBJ1-2
TGTGCCAGCAGCCAAGGAGGGACCAACACTGAAGCTTTCTTT,CASSQGGTNTEAFF,.,.,TRBV3-1,14,TRBJ1-1
TGCAGCGTCTGGACAGGGAACTATGGCTACACCTTC,CSVWTGNYGYTF,TRBD1,few,TRBV29-1,12,TRBJ1-2
TGTGCCAGCTCACCGGACAGACCCGGCAAAAACATTCAGTACTTC,CASSPDRPGKNIQYF,.,.,TRBV18,15,TRBJ2-4
TGTGCCAGCAGCCCGGGGTTGCTCCAGCCCCAGCATTTT,CASSPGLLQPQHF,.,.,TRBV7-6,13,TRBJ1-5
TGTGCCAGCAGCTCAAGACTAGCGGGGGATCCCTCCTACAATGAGCAGTTCTTC,CASSSRLAGDPSYNEQFF,TRBD2,few,TRBV11-2,18,TRBJ2-1
TGCAGTGCTAGGGGCGCGGGGGAGCAAGAGACCCAGTACTTC,CSARGAGEQETQYF,TRBD2,.,TRBV20-1,14,TRBJ2-5
TGTGCCAGCAGTTACTCCCTAGCGGGAGATGTCTACGAGCAGTACTTC,CASSYSLAGDVYEQYF,TRBD2,.,TRBV6-2/TRBV6-3,16,TRBJ2-7
TGCAGTGCTGGACTAGCTGGGGAGACCCAGTACTTC,CSAGLAGETQYF,TRBD2,few,TRBV20-1,12,TRBJ2-5
TGCGCCAGCAGCTCAGGGGGACAGGGGATAAACGAGCAGTACTTC,CASSSGGQGINEQYF,TRBD1,few,TRBV5-1,15,TRBJ2-7
TGTGCCAGCAGCCGACTGGGGGTTACCTACGAGCAGTACTTC,CASSRLGVTYEQYF,.,.,TRBV6-6,14,TRBJ2-7
TGTGCCAGCAGCCCCAAGGGGGGGGGCCCCTATGGCTACACCTTC,CASSPKGGGPYGYTF,.,few,TRBV7-9,15,TRBJ1-2
TGCAGTGCCGAGTCGACTGACAGGGAAGAGACCCAGTACTTC,CSAESTDREETQYF,TRBD1,few,TRBV20-1,14,TRBJ2-5
TGTGCCAGCAGCCTCCTCGGACTAGCGGGGGGTGAGACCCAGTACTTC,CASSLLGLAGGETQYF,TRBD2,few,TRBV7-3,16,TRBJ2-5
TGTGCCAGCAGCGTTCAGGGGGGTGGAGACGAGCAGTACTTC,CASSVQGGGDEQYF,.,.,TRBV3-1,14,TRBJ2-7
TGTGCCAGCAGCTTAAGGACAGGGAGCCACGAGCAGTACTTC,CASSLRTGSHEQYF,TRBD1,.,TRBV7-2,14,TRBJ2-7
TGCGCCAGCAGCTTTAATTCGAGGACTGGAAACTATGGCTACACCTTC,CASSFNSRTGNYGYTF,.,few,TRBV5-1,16,TRBJ1-2
TGTGCCAGCAGCTTGGCCGGAGCCTTAAACACTGAAGCTTTCTTT,CASSLAGALNTEAFF,.,.,TRBV5-6,15,TRBJ1-1
TGTGCCAGCCGTAAAGCGGGATCCACAGATACGCAGTATTTT,CASRKAGSTDTQYF,TRBD2,.,TRBV14,14,TRBJ2-3
TGCAGCGTTGAAGACACAGTGGGACTTATGAACACTGAAGCTTTCTTT,CSVEDTVGLMNTEAFF,.,once,TRBV29-1,16,TRBJ1-1
TGTGCCAGCAGCCATAAGACGGGACAGGGGAAAGGTTCCGGGGCCAACGTCCTGACTTTC,CASSHKTGQGKGSGANVLTF,TRBD1,.,TRBV3-1,20,TRBJ2-6
TGTGCCAGCAGCCTTAGACTTCCGGGACTAGCGGGAAAGAGTGAGCAGTACTTC,CASSLRLPGLAGKSEQYF,TRBD2,.,TRBV3-1,18,TRBJ2-5
TGCGCCAGCAGCTTGTTACAGGGCCGCTACGAGCAGTACTTC,CASSLLQGRYEQYF,.,.,TRBV5-1,14,TRBJ2-7
TGCGCCAGCAGCTCCTATCCAGGAGCCAATGAGCAGTTCTTC,CASSSYPGANEQFF,.,few,TRBV5-1,14,TRBJ2-1
TGTGCCAGCAGCCATTTCGGGACTAGCGGGAGACACTACGAGCAGTACTTC,CASSHFGTSGRHYEQYF,TRBD2,.,TRBV14,17,TRBJ2-7
TGCAGTCCCCAGGGACAGGGCAAAAACTCCTACAATGAGCAGTTCTTC,CSPQGQGKNSYNEQFF,TRBD1,.,TRBV20-1,16,TRBJ2-1
TGTGCCAGCAGCTTAGGGGCTAGCGGCCGATACAATGAGCAGTTCTTC,CASSLGASGRYNEQFF,TRBD2,.,TRBV7-3,16,TRBJ2-1
TGTGCCAGCAGTGAACAAACTTCCGGGACTCCCTGCTTC,CASSEQTSGTPCF,.,.,TRBV2,13,TRBJ2-1
TGCGCCAGCAGCCGCACGACAGGGATCCAAGAGACCCAGTACTTC,CASSRTTGIQETQYF,TRBD1,few,TRBV4-1,15,TRBJ2-5
TGTGCCAGCAGCCCAGCGGGGATCTACGGGCAGTACTTC,CASSPAGIYGQYF,TRBD2,.,TRBV25-1,13,TRBJ2-7
TGCAGTGCGCCTCTAGCGGGAGTCGGCATAGCCAAAAACATTCAGTACTTC,CSAPLAGVGIAKNIQYF,TRBD2,.,TRBV20-1,17,TRBJ2-4
TGCAGTACGGGACTAGCGGGAGGGTATGAGCAGTTCTTC,CSTGLAGGYEQFF,TRBD2,.,TRBV20-1,13,TRBJ2-1
TGCGCCAGTAGCCAAGAAGACGCGGGAACAATCTACAATGAGCAGTACTTC,CASSQEDAGTIYNEQYF,.,.,TRBV4-1,17,TRBJ2-5
TGTGCCAGCGCCTTCTACCAGACAGGGTATGGTGAGCAGTTCTTC,CASAFYQTGYGEQFF,TRBD1,.,TRBV6-5,15,TRBJ2-1
TGTGCCAGCGGACCTCGGTACAGACAGGGGGCGCATCACGCCGGGGAGCTGTTTTTT,CASGPRYRQGAHHAGELFF,TRBD1,many,TRBV7-8,19,TRBJ2-2
TGTGCCAGCAGCCAAACCGACGGTCAACTAGCCAAAAACATTCAGTACTTC,CASSQTDGQLAKNIQYF,.,.,TRBV5-6,17,TRBJ2-4
TGTGCCAGCAGCTTCCGGGACAGTAAGAACACCGGGGAGCTGTTTTTT,CASSFRDSKNTGELFF,TRBD1,.,TRBV5-5,16,TRBJ2-2
TGTGCCAGCAGCATAGATACAGGACCCAACACCTATGGCTACACCTTC,CASSIDTGPNTYGYTF,.,.,TRBV9,16,TRBJ1-2